A single sample gave rise to the 10 T cell receptor beta chains below, sequenced in a study of blood T cell repertoires in COVID-19. Some clones are missing from TCRdb's copy, which holds only in-frame ones; the method was immunoSEQ multiplex PCR. The sample has 170,000 or so clones; around 86% are singletons. Sequenced input: peripheral blood. The receptors come from a man in his forties with active or convalescent COVID-19.

The chain recombines TRBV5-1 with TRBJ1-2, with 11 bases identical to TRBD1. Germline V gene data show CDR1 as SGHRS and CDR2 as YFSETQ. The ends lost 4 bases at V and 6 bases at J; junction bases unmatched: 2. The CDR3 consists of 13 residues. This CDR3 is CASSPGQGDGYTF. The CDR3 nucleotides are TGCGCCAGCAGCCCGGGACAGGGGGATGGCTACACCTTC.

CDR3 amino acids: CASSLAGRVNTEAFF. The CDR3 DNA follows: TGTGCCAGCAGCTTAGCGGGCAGGGTGAACACTGAAGCTTTCTTT. The gene calls are TRBV11-1 and TRBJ1-1, with a weak D call TRBD1 (5 bases). The V gene lost 0 bases and the J gene lost 0 bases, with 8 bases spanning the gap. The CDR3 has 15 amino acids. Germline V gene data show CDR1 as SGHAT and CDR2 as FQDESV (reference sequence).

The chain is built from TRBV28 and TRBJ2-5; 8 nucleotides align to TRBD1. The CDR3 loop spans 15 amino acids. The V gene's germline CDR1 is MDHEN and CDR2 SYDVKM. V shed 2 bases, J shed 5 bases, and the junction held 7 bases outside the gene matches. For the CDR3, the DNA is TGTGCCAGCAGTTTACGTGGACAGGGTTTGGAGACCCAGTACTTC. Encoded protein: CASSLRGQGLETQYF.

The chain has TRBV19 and TRBJ1-3; D remains unclear. The CDR3 sequence is 14 residues long. From germline, CDR1 is LNHDA and CDR2 SQIVND (reference sequence). V shed 5 bases and J shed 2 bases, with 10 bases lying between them. The chain's CDR3 is CASSPRAPGNTIYF. For the CDR3, the DNA is TGTGCCAGTAGTCCGCGGGCTCCTGGAAACACCATATATTTT.

J is TRBJ1-1 and V is TRBV30; D gene ambiguous. The ends were cut back, 3 bases at V and 0 bases at J, with 8 bases in the middle. CDR1 is GTSNPN and CDR2 is SVGIG in the germline V gene (reference sequence). The CDR3 is made up of 13 amino acids. For the CDR3, the DNA is TGTGCCTGGAGCACAGATTTGAACACTGAAGCTTTCTTT. Translating it yields CAWSTDLNTEAFF. The full variable domain, completed using reference TRBV30 and TRBJ1-1, is SQTIHQWPATLVQPVGSPLSLECTVEGTSNPNLYWYRQAAGRGLQLLFYSVGIGQISSEVPQNLSASRPQDRQFILSSKKLLLSDSGFYLCAWSTDLNTEAFFGQGTRLTVV.

V gene TRBV25-1 combines with J gene TRBJ2-7; TRBD1 matches 8 bases. V gave up 9 bases and J gave up 4 bases; unmatched junction bases: 5. The CDR3 spans 12 residues. Looked up from germline, CDR1 is MGHDK and CDR2 is SYGVNS. CDR3 amino acids: CASGQGNYEQYF. The CDR3 DNA reads as TGTGCCAGTGGACAGGGAAATTACGAGCAGTACTTC.

The rearrangement joins TRBV5-6 to TRBJ1-2, with 9 bases identical to TRBD1. This CDR3 has 14 residues. Trimming took 4 bases from V and 7 from J; bases not matched to a gene: 8. The V gene's germline CDR1 is SGHDT and CDR2 YYEEEE. CDR3: CASSQGTGTLGYTF. DNA of the CDR3: TGTGCCAGCAGCCAAGGGACAGGGACTCTTGGCTACACCTTC.

The rearrangement uses TRBV20-1 and TRBJ1-5, with D possibly matching TRBD1 (5 bases). In germline, CDR1 is DFQATT, CDR2 SNEGSKA (reference sequence). There are 13 residues in the CDR3. V was pared by 3 bases and J by 3 bases, with 9 bases between. CDR3 in amino acids: CSASSGANQPQHF. As DNA, the CDR3 is TGCAGTGCTAGTTCTGGGGCCAATCAGCCCCAGCATTTT.

The CDR3 protein is CAWMASLAGVTGELFF. In DNA, the CDR3 is TGTGCCTGGATGGCTTCGCTAGCGGGGGTCACCGGGGAGCTGTTTTTT. The genes are TRBV30 and TRBJ2-2; 10 nucleotides agree with TRBD2. The CDR3 is 16 amino acids. With 4 bases clipped from V and 4 bases from J, the junction kept 9 bases outside the gene matches. Germline values: CDR1 GTSNPN, CDR2 SVGIG (reference sequence).

V usage is TRBV7-2 and J usage is TRBJ2-3, with 8 bases identical to TRBD1. After removal of 2 bases from V and 6 bases from J, the junction contained 16 bases not matched to a gene. The CDR3 extends over 18 amino acids. Germline V lookup: CDR1 SGHTA, CDR2 FQGNSA. DNA for the CDR3: TGTGCCAGCAGCTTACCCCTCGGCGGCAGGGGGCTTGCGGATACGCAGTATTTT. It specifies CASSLPLGGRGLADTQYF.